This TCR beta chain was sequenced in a study of shared clonotypes between healthy human individuals. Regarding the study as a whole: A few donors shared approximately 5% of their naive CD4 clonotypes. Investigators expected sequencing depth to affect clonotype sharing among donors.

The CDR3 runs to 19 residues. Trimming shortened V by 1 base and J by 0 bases, and 20 bases separated the two germline ends. In germline, CDR1 is LGHNA, CDR2 YNFKEQ. For this clone: Its target is not known.

Assay runs were performed at deep level. Sequenced by immunoSEQ multiplex PCR; TCRdb stores in-frame clones only, minus some. Of roughly 1 million clones listed, around 75% are singletons. The sequence derives from a man between 18 and 29 years old in good health. The chain links TRBV4-2 to TRBJ2-3; possible D gene TRBD2, 7 bases. Input material: memory CD4+ T cells sorted from blood. The subset is: CD45RA-negative fraction. Here the CDR3 DNA reads TGTGCCAGCAGCCAAGTTGGAGGGGGGGCGCCCATAAGCACAGATACGCAGTATTTT. Encoded protein: CASSQVGGGAPISTDTQYF.